The clone carrying this T cell receptor (beta chain) was recorded a few times. Its antigen is still unknown. The sample comes from a study of cytomegalovirus exposure and HLA in healthy donors. The study, taken as a whole, reports: Across HLA loci, a later analysis found differing TCR association rates, with DRB1 most and HLA-C fewest. Later analysis identified 16,951 TCR beta sequences associated with HLA alleles, using a false discovery rate threshold of 0.05. Most subjects had HLA-A and HLA-B alleles reportedly predicted accurately by TCR beta sequences.

Primers: 60 Vbeta forward and 13 Jbeta reverse. Sequenced by immunoSEQ multiplex PCR; TCRdb stores in-frame clones only, minus some. The sample lists 35,000 to 55,000 clones, approximately 80% occurring once. Source material: PBMCs. The receptor comes from a man aged 25 to 40 in good health and CMV-seronegative.

CDR3 sequence: CASSRESSGSSYEQYF. CDR3 in DNA: TGTGCCAGCAGCCGGGAGAGTAGCGGGAGTTCCTACGAGCAGTACTTC. This sequence joins TRBV4-2 and TRBJ2-7; 9 nucleotides line up with TRBD2. Germline CDR1 is LGHNA and CDR2 is YNFKEQ. The CDR3 has 16 residues. Trimming cost V 4 bases and J 1 base; bases outside gene matches: 8.